The sequence of this T cell receptor (beta chain) was determined in a study of shared clonotypes between healthy human individuals. Assay used: immunoSEQ multiplex PCR; TCRdb lists only in-frame clones, some missing. The table includes about 700,000 clones, less than 85% detected once. Findings and limits, study-wide: Depth of sequencing was expected to influence donor clonotype sharing.

Germline V gene data show CDR1 as LNHDA and CDR2 as SQIVND (reference sequence). The CDR3 length is 16 residues. V dropped 4 bases and J dropped 4; count of bases not matched to a gene: 12. A note on this clone: Its antigen remains unknown.

Splitting the CD4+ cells yielded a CD45RA+ naive subset and a CD45RA-negative memory subset. The chain employs TRBV19 and TRBJ1-2; 7 bases are shared with TRBD1. This receptor was obtained from a woman aged 25 to 45 in good health. The specimen sequenced was memory CD4+ T cells sorted from blood. Regarding subset: CD45RA-negative fraction. Here the CDR3 DNA reads TGTGCCAGTAGTAACCGGAAACGGGACAGACTCTATGGCTACACCTTC. Translating it yields CASSNRKRDRLYGYTF.